These 9 T cell receptor beta chains were all obtained from the same sample, sequenced in a study of blood T cell repertoires in COVID-19. Using immunoSEQ multiplex PCR, the repertoire was profiled, and TCRdb retains in-frame clones only, with some absent. The sample carries around 250,000 clones, 80% to 90% recorded once. Sequencing was performed on PBMCs or T cells enriched from blood (not recorded which). The receptors stem from a woman aged 40-49 years who had been exposed to COVID-19.

This chain links TRBV7-2 with TRBJ1-2; no definite D call. The CDR3 is made up of 14 amino acids. Germline-derived CDR1 and CDR2 are SGHTA and FQGNSA. V lost 5 bases and J 6 bases, leaving 16 bases between the germline ends. The DNA of the CDR3 is TGTGCCAGCAGCACAACTCGAGGGCCTGATGGCTACACCTTC. As protein: CASSTTRGPDGYTF.

The chain employs TRBV19 and TRBJ1-1; 8 bases map to TRBD1. The CDR3 spans 17 residues. Germline V lookup: CDR1 LNHDA, CDR2 SQIVND (reference sequence). With 4 bases clipped from V and 2 bases from J, the junction kept 12 bases outside the gene matches. The DNA of the CDR3 is TGTGCCAGTAGTAACGACAGGGGTCAATCCCTTAACACTGAAGCTTTCTTT. Protein: CASSNDRGQSLNTEAFF.

This chain connects TRBV7-6 to TRBJ2-3, with D maybe TRBD1 (5 bases). CDR1 is SGHVS and CDR2 is FNYEAQ in the germline V gene. The V end was cut by 4 bases, the J end by 1 base, with 12 bases between. The CDR3 contains 15 residues. The CDR3, as DNA: TGTGCCAGCAGCTCTACACGCAGGGGCACAGATACGCAGTATTTT. Encoded protein: CASSSTRRGTDTQYF. Combining the CDR3 with reference TRBV7-6 and TRBJ2-3 gives the whole variable domain GAGVSQSPRYKVTKRGQDVALRCDPISGHVSLYWYRQALGQGPEFLTYFNYEAQQDKSGLPNDRFSAERPEGSISTLTIQRTEQRDSAMYRCASSSTRRGTDTQYFGPGTRLTVL.

J is TRBJ1-6 and V is TRBV6-5, with 9 bases identical to TRBD1. Losses at the gene ends were 2 bases for V and 10 bases for J; bases not matched to a gene: 6. The CDR3 runs 15 residues. Per the germline V gene, CDR1 is MNHEY and CDR2 is SVGAGI. CDR3 coding DNA: TGTGCCAGCAGTTACACAGGGGGCAAGGGATCACCCCTCCACTTT. Its protein is CASSYTGGKGSPLHF.

The V gene is TRBV10-3, the J gene TRBJ1-1; D not certain. Germline CDR1 and CDR2: ENHRY and SYGVKD. The V end was cut by 0 bases, the J end by 8 bases, with 10 bases between. This CDR3 has 13 amino acids. The CDR3 protein is CAISESNGSEAFF. CDR3 DNA: TGTGCCATCAGTGAGTCAAACGGGTCGGAAGCTTTCTTT.

V is TRBV18 and J is TRBJ2-1; 10 positions agree with TRBD2. The germline gives CDR1 KGHSH, CDR2 LQKENI. V lost 3 bases and J lost 5; bases outside the gene matches: 7. The CDR3 is made up of 16 amino acids. CDR3 DNA: TGTGCCAGCTCACCCACTAGCGGGATAGTCAACAATGAGCAGTTCTTC. Translated, it gives CASSPTSGIVNNEQFF.

This clone was detected only once. The rearrangement links TRBV6-1 to TRBJ1-6; possibly TRBD1 for D (6 bases). The CDR3 runs to 15 residues. V was pared by 2 bases and J by 9 bases, with 14 bases between. CDR1 and CDR2 from the germline V gene are MNHNS and SASEGT. For the CDR3, the DNA is TGTGCCAGCAGTGAAACCGTGGGGACACTTTCACCCCTCCACTTT. Translated: CASSETVGTLSPLHF.

The chain recombines TRBV7-9 with TRBJ2-1; 7 positions match TRBD2. With V trimmed by 1 base and J by 10 bases, 10 bases remained unmatched. CDR3 length equals 15 residues. Germline V gives CDR1 SEHNR, CDR2 FQNEAQ (reference sequence). CDR3 region: CASSLGGGRHGEQFF. DNA for the CDR3: TGTGCCAGCAGCTTAGGGGGCGGGAGACATGGGGAGCAGTTCTTC.

This sequence joins TRBV5-6 and TRBJ2-3; 10 nucleotides align to TRBD1. Germline V gives CDR1 SGHDT, CDR2 YYEEEE. This CDR3 contains 16 residues. V was pared by 3 bases and J by 0 bases, with 4 bases of the junction left unmatched. The CDR3 DNA is TGTGCCAGCAGCTCCCAGACAGGGGGCAGCACAGATACGCAGTATTTT. Its protein is CASSSQTGGSTDTQYF.